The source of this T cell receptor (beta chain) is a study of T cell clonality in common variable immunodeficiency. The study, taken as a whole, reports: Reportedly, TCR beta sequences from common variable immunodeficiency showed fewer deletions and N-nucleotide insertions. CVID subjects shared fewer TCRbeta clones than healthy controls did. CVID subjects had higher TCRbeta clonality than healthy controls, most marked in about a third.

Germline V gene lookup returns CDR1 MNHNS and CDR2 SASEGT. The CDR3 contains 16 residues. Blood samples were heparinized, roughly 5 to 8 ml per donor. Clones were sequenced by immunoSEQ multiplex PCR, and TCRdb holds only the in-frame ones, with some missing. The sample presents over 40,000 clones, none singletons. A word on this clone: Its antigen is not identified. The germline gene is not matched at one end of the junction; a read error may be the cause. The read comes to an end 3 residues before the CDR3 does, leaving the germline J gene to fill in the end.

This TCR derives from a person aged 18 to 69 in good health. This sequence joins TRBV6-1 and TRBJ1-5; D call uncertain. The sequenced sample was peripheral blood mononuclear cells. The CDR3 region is CASSEGVLYSKQPQHF. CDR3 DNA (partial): TGTGCCAGCAGTGAAGGGGTCCTATATAGCAAGCAGCCC.